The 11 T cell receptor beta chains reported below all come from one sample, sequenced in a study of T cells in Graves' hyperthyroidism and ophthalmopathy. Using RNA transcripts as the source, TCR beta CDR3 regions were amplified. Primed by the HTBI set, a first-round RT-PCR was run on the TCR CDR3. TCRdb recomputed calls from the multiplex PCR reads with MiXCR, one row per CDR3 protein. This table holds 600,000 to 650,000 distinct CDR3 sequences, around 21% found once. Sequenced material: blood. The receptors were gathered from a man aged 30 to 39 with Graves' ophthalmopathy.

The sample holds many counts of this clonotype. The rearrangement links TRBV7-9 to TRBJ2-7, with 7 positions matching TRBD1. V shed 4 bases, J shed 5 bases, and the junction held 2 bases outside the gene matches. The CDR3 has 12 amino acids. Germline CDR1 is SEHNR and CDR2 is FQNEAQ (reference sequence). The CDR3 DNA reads TGTGCCAGCAGCTCCCAGGGGGACGAGCAGTACTTC. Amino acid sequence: CASSSQGDEQYF. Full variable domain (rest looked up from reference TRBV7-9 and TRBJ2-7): DTGVSQNPRHKITKRGQNVTFRCDPISEHNRLYWYRQTLGQGPEFLTYFQNEAQLEKSRLLSDRFSAERPKGSFSTLEIQRTEQGDSAMYLCASSSQGDEQYFGPGTRLTVT.

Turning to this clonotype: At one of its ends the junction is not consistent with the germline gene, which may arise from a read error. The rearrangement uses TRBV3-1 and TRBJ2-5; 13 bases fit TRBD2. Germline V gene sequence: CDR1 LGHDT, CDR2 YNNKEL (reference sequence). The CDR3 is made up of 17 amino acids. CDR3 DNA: TGTGCCAGCAGCCAAGATTCGGGACTAGCGGGACTAGAGACCCGGTACTTC. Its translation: CASSQDSGLAGLETRYF.

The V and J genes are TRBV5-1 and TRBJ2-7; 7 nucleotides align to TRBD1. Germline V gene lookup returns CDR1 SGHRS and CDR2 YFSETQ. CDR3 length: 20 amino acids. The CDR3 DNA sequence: TGCGTAAAGTGGGTCTTTGCGCCTCAGCAAATTCAGACAGGGCCCTACGAGCAGTACTTC. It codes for CVKWVFAPQQIQTGPYEQYF.

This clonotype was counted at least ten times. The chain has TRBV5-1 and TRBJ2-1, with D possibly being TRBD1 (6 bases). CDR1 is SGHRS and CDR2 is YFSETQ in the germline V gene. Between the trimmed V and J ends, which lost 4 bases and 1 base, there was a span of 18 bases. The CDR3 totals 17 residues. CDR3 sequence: CASSSGQSPISYNEQFF. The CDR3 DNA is TGCGCCAGCAGCAGCGGACAGAGCCCCATTTCCTACAATGAGCAGTTCTTC.

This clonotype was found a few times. The CDR3 here is CASSDDTLGNEQFF. CDR3 DNA sequence: TGTGCCAGCAGTGACGACACCTTAGGCAATGAGCAGTTCTTC. V usage is TRBV27 and J usage is TRBJ2-1; D is uncertain. Per germline, CDR1 MNHEY and CDR2 SMNVEV (reference sequence). The CDR3 runs to 14 residues. V gave up 5 bases and J gave up 6 bases, with 14 bases separating them.

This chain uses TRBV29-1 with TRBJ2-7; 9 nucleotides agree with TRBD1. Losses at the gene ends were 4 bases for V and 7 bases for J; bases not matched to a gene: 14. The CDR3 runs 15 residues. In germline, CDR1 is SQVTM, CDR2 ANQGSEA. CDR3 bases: TGCAGCGTTGGGACTTGGGACAGGGTACATCAGGAGCAGTACTTC. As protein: CSVGTWDRVHQEQYF.

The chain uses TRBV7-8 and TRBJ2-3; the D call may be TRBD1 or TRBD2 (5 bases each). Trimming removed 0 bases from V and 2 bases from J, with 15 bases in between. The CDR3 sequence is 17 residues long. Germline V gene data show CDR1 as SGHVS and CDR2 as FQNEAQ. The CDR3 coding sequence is TGTGCCAGCAGCTTAGCGCGTGTTCCGGGGACCACAGATACGCAGTATTTT. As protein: CASSLARVPGTTDTQYF.

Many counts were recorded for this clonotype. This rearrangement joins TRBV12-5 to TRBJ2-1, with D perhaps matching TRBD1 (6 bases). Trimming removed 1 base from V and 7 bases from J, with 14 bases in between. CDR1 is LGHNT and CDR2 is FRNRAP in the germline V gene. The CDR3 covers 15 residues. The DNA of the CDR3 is TGTGCTAGTGGTTTGGAACAGGGAGACGGGAATGAGCAGTTCTTC. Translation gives CASGLEQGDGNEQFF.

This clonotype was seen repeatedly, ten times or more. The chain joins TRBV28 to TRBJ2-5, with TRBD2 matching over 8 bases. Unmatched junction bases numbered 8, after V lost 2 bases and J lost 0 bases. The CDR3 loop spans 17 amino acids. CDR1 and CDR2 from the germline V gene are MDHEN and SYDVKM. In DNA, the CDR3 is TGTGCCAGCAGTTTAGACGGGATACTAGCGGACCAAGAGACCCAGTACTTC. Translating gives CASSLDGILADQETQYF.

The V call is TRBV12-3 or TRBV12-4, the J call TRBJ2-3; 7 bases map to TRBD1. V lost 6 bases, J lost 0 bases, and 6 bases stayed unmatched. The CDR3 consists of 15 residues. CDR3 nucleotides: TGTGCCAGCAGGGCGAAGGGGGCTAGCACAGATACGCAGTATTTT. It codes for CASRAKGASTDTQYF.

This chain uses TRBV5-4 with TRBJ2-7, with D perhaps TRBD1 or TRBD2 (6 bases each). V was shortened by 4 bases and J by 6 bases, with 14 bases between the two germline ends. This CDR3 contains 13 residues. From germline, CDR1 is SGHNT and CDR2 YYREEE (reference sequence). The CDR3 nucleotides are TGTGCCAGCAGCCTGCAAGGGGGGACCGAGCAGTACTTC. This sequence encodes CASSLQGGTEQYF.